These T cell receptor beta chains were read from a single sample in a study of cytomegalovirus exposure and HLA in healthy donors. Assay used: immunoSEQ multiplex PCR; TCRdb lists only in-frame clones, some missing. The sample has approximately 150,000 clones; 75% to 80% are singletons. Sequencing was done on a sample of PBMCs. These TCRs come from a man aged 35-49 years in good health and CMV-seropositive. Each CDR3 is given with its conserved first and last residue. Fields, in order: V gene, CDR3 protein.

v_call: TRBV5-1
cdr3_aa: CASSLGQGQVGELFF

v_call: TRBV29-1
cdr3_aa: CSVDGGRARTDTQYF

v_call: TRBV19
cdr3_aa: CASSIGGTGGLGYGYTF

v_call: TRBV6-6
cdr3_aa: CASSPRRNRNTEAFF

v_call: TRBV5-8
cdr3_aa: CASSPGQVLGYTF

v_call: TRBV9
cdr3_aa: CASSVGSGDENIQYF

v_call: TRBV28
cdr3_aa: CASSLGTGNTDTQYF

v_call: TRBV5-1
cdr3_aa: CASSWGQGGPAGNTIYF

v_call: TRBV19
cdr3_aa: CASSPGQYYNEQFF

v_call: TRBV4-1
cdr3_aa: CASSQESSGKQYF

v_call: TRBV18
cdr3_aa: CASSQGQGAYEKLFF

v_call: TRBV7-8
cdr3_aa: CASSLGGLTYNEQFF

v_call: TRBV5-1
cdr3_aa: CASSLTLTGGETQYF

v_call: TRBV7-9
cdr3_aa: CASSPGVGNSGNTIYF

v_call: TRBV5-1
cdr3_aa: CASSLVTDREAFF

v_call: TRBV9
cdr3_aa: CASSVASRSSGNTIYF

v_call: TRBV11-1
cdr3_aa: CASSLDWTSSSYNEQFF

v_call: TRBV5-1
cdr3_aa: CASSLEETQYF

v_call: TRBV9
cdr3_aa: CASSVLLAAYEQYF

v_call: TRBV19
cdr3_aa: CASSPRDTLGTEAFF

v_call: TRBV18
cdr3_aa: CASSGGQEQYF

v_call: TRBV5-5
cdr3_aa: CASSLQREGGYNEQFF

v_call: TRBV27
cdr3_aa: CASSLIARGGTEAFF

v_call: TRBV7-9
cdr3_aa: CASSLTSNTEAFF

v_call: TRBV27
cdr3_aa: CASKPMRGAGNTIYF

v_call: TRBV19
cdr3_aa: CASSITVGGQGSDTQYF

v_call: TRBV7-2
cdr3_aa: CASSLPQIYNEQFF

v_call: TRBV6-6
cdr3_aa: CASSNFRGRNEKLFF

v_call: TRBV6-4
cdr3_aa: CASSEGAGGPLYEQYF

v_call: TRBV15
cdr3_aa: CATSRRTGGAAPGYTF

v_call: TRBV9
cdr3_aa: CASSPRTSGKQAGEQFF

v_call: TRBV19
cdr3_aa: CASSIPVRNGFGANVLTF

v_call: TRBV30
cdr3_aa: CAWSGVTDSSYNEQFF

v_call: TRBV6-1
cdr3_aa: CASRPGLAYEQYF

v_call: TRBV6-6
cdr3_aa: CASVPGEYTEAFF

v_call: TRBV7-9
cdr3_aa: CASSQIRDYSSYEQYF

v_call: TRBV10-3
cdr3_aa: CAISVTGHKTHEQYF

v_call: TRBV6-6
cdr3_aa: CASTRTSGRETQYF

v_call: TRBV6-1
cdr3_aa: CASSESRTPLETQYF

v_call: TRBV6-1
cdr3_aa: CASSRLAGGPGEQYF

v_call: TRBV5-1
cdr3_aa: CASSLRGIQETQYF

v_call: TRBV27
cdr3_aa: CASSLTQANYGYTF

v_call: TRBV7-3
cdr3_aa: CASSLRSMETQYF

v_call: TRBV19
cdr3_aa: CASSPDPGAYGYTF

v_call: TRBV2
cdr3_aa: CASTPAGANEQYF

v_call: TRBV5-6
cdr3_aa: CASSLARATHEQYF